The 14 T cell receptor beta chains in this list originate from one sample, sequenced in a study of blood T cell repertoires in COVID-19. The repertoire was sequenced with immunoSEQ multiplex PCR; TCRdb's copy has only in-frame clones and lacks some. The table shows fewer than 400,000 clones, with 85% occurring only once. Sequenced sample: peripheral blood. Receptors were obtained from a woman under 30 with acute or convalescent COVID-19.

The CDR3 protein is CASSPSGRSKNIQYF. In DNA form, the CDR3 reads TGTGCCAGCAGTCCGAGCGGGAGATCCAAAAACATTCAGTACTTC. The chain combines TRBV28 with TRBJ2-4; the match to TRBD2 covers 8 bases. Per germline, CDR1 MDHEN and CDR2 SYDVKM. The CDR3 is 15 residues long. With 5 bases clipped from V and 2 bases from J, the junction kept 5 bases outside the gene matches.

V and J are TRBV5-1 and TRBJ2-7; TRBD2 might be the D (6 bases). The V and J ends lost 2 bases and 3 bases respectively, with 12 bases between them. The germline CDR1 and CDR2 sequences are SGHRS and YFSETQ. This CDR3 contains 14 residues. The CDR3 spells CASSFSGRLYEQYF. CDR3 DNA: TGCGCCAGCAGCTTTAGCGGTCGGCTCTACGAGCAGTACTTC.

The DNA of the CDR3 is TGTGCCAGCAGTTTAATGGACAGGGGGTACGAGCAGTACTTC. Translated: CASSLMDRGYEQYF. This chain uses TRBV27 with TRBJ2-7, with 10 positions matching TRBD1. V was clipped by 2 bases and J by 4 bases; unmatched bases: 2. The CDR3 has 14 residues. Per the germline V gene, CDR1 is MNHEY and CDR2 is SMNVEV (reference sequence).

The chain has TRBV3-1 (or the pseudogene TRBV3-2) and TRBJ2-7; perhaps TRBD2 as D (6 bases). The length of the CDR3 is 16 residues. Germline V lookup: CDR1 LGHDT, CDR2 YNNKEL (reference sequence). Trimming cost V 2 bases and J 0 bases, with 14 bases left between them. The DNA of the CDR3 is TGTGCCAGCAGCCAACTAACCGGGACTCTCTCCTACGAGCAGTACTTC. Protein sequence: CASSQLTGTLSYEQYF.

This rearrangement joins TRBV12-5 to TRBJ2-7; 9 bases are a match to TRBD1. The CDR3 is 13 residues long. Per the germline V gene, CDR1 is LGHNT and CDR2 is FRNRAP. Germline trimming cut 6 bases from V and 5 bases from J; bases unmatched to any gene: 5. The CDR3 DNA follows: TGTGCTAGTGGCCCAAGACAGGGGGACGAGCAGTACTTC. Amino acids: CASGPRQGDEQYF.

This clone was picked up one time. This chain links TRBV29-1 with TRBJ2-7; perhaps TRBD1 as D (6 bases). This CDR3 has 14 amino acids. Trimming pared 3 bases from V and 4 bases from J, leaving 16 bases between. Germline lookup yields CDR1 SQVTM and CDR2 ANQGSEA. CDR3 nucleotides: TGCAGCGTTGAGGGTGGGACAACTAATTACGAGCAGTACTTC. Translation gives CSVEGGTTNYEQYF.

The chain carries TRBV28 and TRBJ1-2; D perhaps matches TRBD1 (5 bases). The CDR3 extends over 14 amino acids. V gave up 5 bases and J gave up 8 bases, with 18 bases separating them. The V gene's germline CDR1 is MDHEN and CDR2 SYDVKM. The CDR3 nucleotides are TGTGCCAGCAGTCCCCGTGGGGGGAAGAAAGGCTACACCTTC. It encodes CASSPRGGKKGYTF.

V is TRBV3-1 (or the pseudogene TRBV3-2) and J is TRBJ2-7; 7 bases map to TRBD1. Trimming at V came to 4 bases and at J to 6 bases, leaving 6 bases not matched to a gene. The germline CDR1 and CDR2 sequences are LGHDT and YNNKEL (reference sequence). The CDR3 loop spans 13 amino acids. The CDR3: CASSRQGSGEQYF. The DNA for the CDR3 is TGTGCCAGCAGCCGACAGGGATCAGGCGAGCAGTACTTC.

The chain employs TRBV11-3 and TRBJ2-2; no reliable D call. Germline V gene sequence: CDR1 SGHNT, CDR2 YENEEA. The CDR3 totals 14 residues. Deletions cut 2 bases from V and 0 bases from J, with 4 bases between. The CDR3 DNA reads TGTGCCAGCAGCTTACTAGCGAACACCGGGGAGCTGTTTTTT. This sequence encodes CASSLLANTGELFF.

The chain joins TRBV2 to TRBJ2-3; 8 positions agree with TRBD1. Germline-derived CDR1 and CDR2 are SNHLY and FYNNEI. The CDR3 is made up of 13 amino acids. J lost 6 bases, V lost 7 bases, and 6 bases had no gene match. The CDR3 region has the DNA TGTGCCAGCACGGGACAGGTTTATGATACGCAGTATTTT. Translating it yields CASTGQVYDTQYF.

The gene calls are TRBV7-2 and TRBJ1-2, with D unclear. V shed 0 bases and J shed 4 bases, with 12 bases lying between them. This CDR3 has 15 amino acids. Germline CDR1 reads SGHTA; CDR2 reads FQGNSA. CDR3 coding DNA: TGTGCCAGCAGCTTAGCCGACACGGACTCCTATGGCTACACCTTC. This sequence encodes CASSLADTDSYGYTF.

Only a few counts were recorded for this clone. The chain is built from TRBV6-1 and TRBJ2-1, with D perhaps matching TRBD2 (5 bases). There are 15 residues in the CDR3. Germline V lookup: CDR1 MNHNS, CDR2 SASEGT. V was trimmed by 1 base and J by 1 base, leaving 8 bases between them. The CDR3 DNA reads as TGTGCCAGCAGTGAAGGTAGCGCTTCCTACAATGAGCAGTTCTTC. It translates to CASSEGSASYNEQFF.

V gene TRBV6-6 combines with J gene TRBJ2-3, with TRBD1 matching over 9 bases. Germline V gene lookup returns CDR1 MNHNY and CDR2 SVGAGI (reference sequence). V lost 5 bases to trimming and J lost 1 base; unmatched junction nucleotides: 4. The length of the CDR3 is 15 residues. The DNA for the CDR3 is TGTGCCAGCAGTCCACAGGGGGCGGGCACAGATACGCAGTATTTT. Translated, it gives CASSPQGAGTDTQYF.

The rearrangement joins TRBV12-3 or TRBV12-4 to TRBJ1-6; 8 nucleotides line up with TRBD1. The length of the CDR3 is 13 residues. Trimming at V came to 6 bases and at J to 7 bases, leaving 2 bases not matched to a gene. The CDR3 loop reads CASRGQVNSPLHF. The DNA of the CDR3 is TGTGCCAGCAGGGGACAGGTGAATTCACCCCTCCACTTT.